These T cell receptor beta chains were read from a single sample in a study of shared clonotypes between healthy human individuals. The table came from immunoSEQ multiplex PCR; TCRdb's copy has only in-frame clones and leaves some out. The profile shows some 630,000 clones, roughly 70% of them singletons. Sequencing was done on a sample of memory CD4+ T cells sorted from blood. The receptors shown here come from a woman in her 30s in good health. The conserved cysteine and the conserved F or W are not part of the CDR3 here. The D gene is left open where the match is weak. Size values are once, few and many counts, or a class for expanded clones, and some rows have none.

CDR3: ASSPAQQETQY; V: TRBV18; D: .; J: TRBJ2-5; size: .
CDR3: ASRVKELNTEAF; V: TRBV19; D: .; J: TRBJ1-1; size: .
CDR3: ASQQGDGSYNEQF; V: TRBV5-1; D: TRBD1; J: TRBJ2-1; size: .
CDR3: AISEVRGSEQF; V: TRBV10-3; D: .; J: TRBJ2-1; size: many
CDR3: ASSLIGTGVNEQY; V: TRBV7-2; D: TRBD1; J: TRBJ2-7; size: .
CDR3: ASSELSSGNEKLF; V: TRBV6-1; D: .; J: TRBJ1-4; size: .
CDR3: ASSGQGTTNDQPQH; V: TRBV2; D: TRBD1; J: TRBJ1-5; size: .
CDR3: ATGQGANQPQH; V: TRBV6-1; D: TRBD1; J: TRBJ1-5; size: .
CDR3: ASSPLWTGVNTEAF; V: TRBV7-2; D: TRBD1; J: TRBJ1-1; size: .
CDR3: ASSLQGGQPQH; V: TRBV5-4; D: .; J: TRBJ1-5; size: .
CDR3: ASSHTKDTQY; V: TRBV4-1; D: .; J: TRBJ2-3; size: .
CDR3: ASSLELGRRGWNTEAF; V: TRBV5-1; D: .; J: TRBJ1-1; size: .
CDR3: SARLRGAF; V: TRBV20-1; D: .; J: TRBJ1-1; size: .
CDR3: ASSVQETRLAKNIQY; V: TRBV2; D: .; J: TRBJ2-4; size: few
CDR3: ASSLPPQVGEQF; V: TRBV7-2; D: .; J: TRBJ2-1; size: once
CDR3: ASSLVSGGSEAF; V: TRBV7-2; D: .; J: TRBJ1-1; size: .
CDR3: ASSQVDRAGNQPQH; V: TRBV4-2; D: TRBD1; J: TRBJ1-5; size: .
CDR3: ASSPGQEGGPQY; V: TRBV5-1; D: TRBD1; J: TRBJ2-7; size: .
CDR3: ASSLGGQGGNEQF; V: TRBV7-9; D: TRBD1; J: TRBJ2-1; size: .
CDR3: ASIWIAGSTGELF; V: TRBV19; D: TRBD2; J: TRBJ2-2; size: .
CDR3: ATVTAGSDYGYT; V: TRBV19; D: .; J: TRBJ1-2; size: .
CDR3: ASNAGASYEQY; V: TRBV28; D: .; J: TRBJ2-7; size: .
CDR3: AISGTYEQY; V: TRBV10-3; D: .; J: TRBJ2-7; size: .
CDR3: ASSLPDTQY; V: TRBV28; D: .; J: TRBJ2-3; size: few
CDR3: ASTSSGARGETQY; V: TRBV28; D: .; J: TRBJ2-5; size: few
CDR3: ASSPSQRGGGEQY; V: TRBV18; D: .; J: .; size: .
CDR3: ASRAGQGGQPQH; V: TRBV28; D: TRBD1; J: TRBJ1-5; size: .
CDR3: ASSCRPTSGQYEQY; V: TRBV12-1; D: .; J: TRBJ2-7; size: .
CDR3: ASSLEGARSDTQY; V: TRBV7-6; D: TRBD1; J: TRBJ2-3; size: .
CDR3: ASSPQGMSGYT; V: TRBV7-8; D: .; J: TRBJ1-2; size: once
CDR3: AVTSGLESYEQY; V: TRBV6-5; D: .; J: TRBJ2-7; size: .
CDR3: ASRLGLAVYEQY; V: TRBV2; D: TRBD2; J: .; size: .
CDR3: ASNIHAATKGANVLT; V: TRBV12-5; D: .; J: TRBJ2-6; size: .
CDR3: ASSFSGAGNEQF; V: TRBV5-1; D: TRBD2; J: TRBJ2-1; size: few
CDR3: ASAEFYSNQPQH; V: TRBV7-2; D: .; J: TRBJ1-5; size: once
CDR3: ASSLRVQPYEQY; V: TRBV5-1; D: .; J: TRBJ2-7; size: .
CDR3: ASSLYHDCVEMGTNEKLF; V: TRBV5-1; D: .; J: TRBJ1-4; size: .
CDR3: ASSVRLATNEKLF; V: TRBV25-1; D: .; J: TRBJ1-4; size: .
CDR3: ASSHDSGLSYNEQF; V: TRBV27; D: .; J: TRBJ2-1; size: once
CDR3: ASSSSVNTGELF; V: TRBV5-1; D: .; J: TRBJ2-2; size: .
CDR3: ASSLSANQPQH; V: TRBV27; D: .; J: TRBJ1-5; size: few
CDR3: ASSRYANTEAF; V: TRBV6-5; D: .; J: TRBJ1-1; size: few
CDR3: ASSQGLAGLTGELF; V: TRBV5-1; D: TRBD2; J: TRBJ2-2; size: .
CDR3: ASSQVGVGAGVSGEQY; V: TRBV4-1; D: TRBD2; J: TRBJ2-7; size: .
CDR3: ASSSGGRVGHEQY; V: TRBV28; D: TRBD2; J: TRBJ2-7; size: once
CDR3: SVMGDGAYEQY; V: TRBV29-1; D: .; J: TRBJ2-7; size: .
CDR3: ASSEGAHQPQH; V: TRBV18; D: .; J: TRBJ1-5; size: .
CDR3: ASSPVGGDTQY; V: TRBV7-3; D: .; J: TRBJ2-3; size: once
CDR3: ATSRGGGETQY; V: TRBV15; D: .; J: TRBJ2-5; size: .
CDR3: ASSLAAVGYNYGYT; V: TRBV7-9; D: .; J: TRBJ1-2; size: .
CDR3: ASSQIGSNQPQH; V: TRBV4-1; D: .; J: TRBJ1-5; size: .
CDR3: ASSLTSGTFYNEQF; V: TRBV7-3; D: TRBD2; J: TRBJ2-1; size: .